This T cell receptor (beta chain) was identified in a study of identical twins. Overall study findings and caveats: For cord blood, abundant beta clonotypes had fewer insertions, unlike memory repertoires, which showed none. Researchers caution that invariant MAIT and iNKT cells could partly confound zero-insertion analyses.

J gave up 5 bases and V 2 bases, and 13 bases lay outside the gene matches. Germline V gene sequence: CDR1 SGHTA, CDR2 FQGTGA. The CDR3 is made up of 17 amino acids. TCRdb used MiXCR to reprocess the 5' RACE reads, holding one entry per CDR3 protein. The sample includes around 960,000 distinct CDR3 sequences, roughly 12% of them seen just once. This clonotype was counted a few times. The antigen is unknown. The sample was also reused in another study, on yellow fever vaccine responses in identical twins.

Sequencing was done on a sample of PBMCs. The rearrangement joins TRBV7-3 to TRBJ2-3; 7 bases fit TRBD2. This TCR derives from a young woman in good health. Here the CDR3 reads CASSLGLGGPWGDTQYF. The CDR3 DNA reads TGTGCCAGCAGCTTAGGATTGGGAGGGCCGTGGGGAGATACGCAGTATTTT.